What follows describes a single TCR beta chain. These data originate in a study of blood T cell repertoires in COVID-19. The overall study: T cells, B-cell-depleted T cells, or PBMCs provided the cDNA or gDNA that served as material.

This CDR3 region has 11 residues. CDR1 SNHLY and CDR2 FYNNEI come from the germline V gene. V lost 10 bases, J lost 6 bases, and 4 bases stayed unmatched. Adults between about 18 and 89 years of age took part from some 25 US areas. Participant reports of clinical history set cohort assignment. In the authors' methods: Amplifying reference gene primers gave estimates of nucleated cell counts. TCRdb's copy holds only in-frame clones and misses some; the assay was immunoSEQ multiplex PCR. Clonal size and the V and J genes are those of that table, whereas D and trimming came from the DNA. The profile shows approximately 310,000 clones, around 85% of them singletons.

Sequenced input: PBMCs or T cells enriched from blood (not recorded which). This chain joins TRBV2 and TRBJ2-5; 8 positions match TRBD1. The TCR originated in a man under 40 who had recovered from COVID-19. CDR3 in DNA: TGTGCCATTGACAGGGGACAGACCCAGTACTTC. It yields the protein CAIDRGQTQYF. Full variable domain (outside the CDR3, taken from reference TRBV2 and TRBJ2-5): EPEVTQTPSHQVTQMGQEVILRCVPISNHLYFYWYRQILGQKVEFLVSFYNNEISEKSEIFDDQFSVERPDGSNFTLKIRSTKLEDSAMYFCAIDRGQTQYFGPGTRLLVL.